This is a list of T cell receptor beta chains from one sample in a study of cytomegalovirus exposure and HLA in healthy donors. This table comes from immunoSEQ multiplex PCR, and its TCRdb copy is limited to in-frame clones, with some not included. The repertoire includes about 140,000 clones, approximately 10% of them detected once, and about 6.7% sits in the top ten. Material for sequencing was PBMCs. The receptors stem from a middle-aged woman in good health and CMV-seropositive. CDR3s include the opening cysteine and the closing phenylalanine or tryptophan. A D gene is named only where the DNA matches it firmly. Clone size is stated in some rows and not others, as once, few, many or a class when expanded.

cdr3_aa,cdr3_nt,d_call,cdr3_length,clone_size,j_call,v_call
CASSDRGYEQFF,TGTGCCAGCAGCGACAGGGGCTACGAGCAGTTCTTC,TRBD1,12,NA,TRBJ2-1,TRBV2
CASSPPPGQGLRAFF,TGTGCCAGCTCACCACCGCCGGGACAGGGTTTAAGGGCTTTCTTT,TRBD1,15,NA,TRBJ1-1,TRBV18
CASSEAGRRVGDTQYF,TGTGCCAGCAGTGAGGCAGGGCGGAGGGTAGGAGATACGCAGTATTTT,NA,16,NA,TRBJ2-3,TRBV2
CAISEGLAEHSYEQYF,TGTGCCATCAGTGAGGGACTAGCGGAACACTCTTACGAGCAGTACTTC,TRBD2,16,NA,TRBJ2-7,TRBV10-3
CATRGPGAHEKLFF,TGTGCCACCAGAGGGCCAGGGGCTCATGAAAAACTGTTTTTT,NA,14,NA,TRBJ1-4,TRBV15
CASSLEPSEHEQYF,TGTGCCAGCAGCTTAGAGCCTAGCGAACACGAGCAGTACTTC,NA,14,NA,TRBJ2-7,TRBV7-2
CASSLAAGTNTEAFF,TGTGCCAGCAGCTTAGCGGCGGGCACGAACACTGAAGCTTTCTTT,NA,15,NA,TRBJ1-1,TRBV7-2
CASSRQAGGYGYTF,TGTGCCAGCAGTCGACAGGCTGGGGGCTATGGCTACACCTTC,NA,14,few,TRBJ1-2,TRBV6-5
CASSPRTGVYPYEQYF,TGTGCCAGCAGCCCTAGGACAGGGGTGTATCCCTACGAGCAGTACTTC,TRBD1,16,NA,TRBJ2-7,TRBV5-4
CASTRGALNTEAFF,TGTGCCAGTACCCGAGGAGCTTTGAACACTGAAGCTTTCTTT,NA,14,NA,TRBJ1-1,TRBV19
CATSRDRGAGGHNEQFF,TGTGCCACCAGCAGAGATAGAGGAGCGGGGGGACACAATGAGCAGTTCTTC,TRBD2,17,few,TRBJ2-1,TRBV15
CASSSGEGPDTQYF,TGTGCCAGTAGTAGCGGGGAAGGTCCAGATACGCAGTATTTT,NA,14,once,TRBJ2-3,TRBV19
CASISGAGELFF,TGTGCCAGCATCTCAGGGGCCGGGGAGCTGTTTTTT,NA,12,NA,TRBJ2-2,TRBV11-3
CASSTTGTGGGYTF,TGTGCCAGTAGTACCACCGGGACAGGGGGTGGCTACACCTTC,TRBD1,14,few,TRBJ1-2,TRBV19
CATSRDLAGGNEQFF,TGTGCCACCAGCAGAGATCTAGCGGGGGGAAATGAGCAGTTCTTC,TRBD2,15,few,TRBJ2-1,TRBV15